Listed below are T cell receptor beta chains from one sample, sequenced in a study of kidney transplant recipient with SARS-CoV-2 infection. One entry per CDR3 protein, called by TCRdb with MiXCR from the reads. The profile covers roughly 230,000 distinct CDR3 sequences, with about 30% appearing a single time and less than 8.5% taken by the ten largest. The material sequenced was a blood sample, taken at baseline and on approximately day 120 from a kidney transplant recipient. The receptor source for this set is a male patient younger than 45 who had COVID-19 and was a kidney transplant recipient. A subset of T cells may come from the graft donor. Each CDR3 is given with its conserved first and last residue. The D gene is left open where the match is weak. Size values are once, few and many counts, or a class for expanded clones, and some rows have none.

-,TRBD1,TRBJ2-1,TRBV18,TGTGCCAGCTCACCACGACAGGGAAATAATCCCAATGAGCAGTTCTTC,CASSPRQGNNPNEQFF
-,-,TRBJ2-5,TRBV28,TGTGCCGGCAGTTTTTCGGGCCCTTGGGAGACCCAGTACTTC,CAGSFSGPWETQYF
many,TRBD2,TRBJ2-1,TRBV6-8,TGTGCCAGCAGTTACGGCGGGAGGGCCAGCAATGAGCAGTTCTTC,CASSYGGRASNEQFF
-,-,TRBJ2-3,TRBV4-2,TGTGCCAGCAGCCAAGGTGGGAGGATAGGCACAGATACGCAGTATTTT,CASSQGGRIGTDTQYF
many,TRBD1,TRBJ2-7,TRBV27,TGTGCCAGCCGGGGACAGCCCAACTACGAGCAGTACTTC,CASRGQPNYEQYF
many,-,TRBJ2-3,TRBV3-2,TGTGCCAGCAGCCAGCTAGCGGGAGCGGATACGCAGTATTTT,CASSQLAGADTQYF
many,TRBD1,TRBJ2-1,TRBV15,TGTGCCACCAGCAAGGGACAGGGGACCTACAATGAGCAGTTCTTC,CATSKGQGTYNEQFF
many,-,TRBJ1-2,TRBV7-2,TGTGCCAGCAGCTGGGGTAACAGAGACGGAAAGACCTATGGCTACACCTTC,CASSWGNRDGKTYGYTF
many,-,TRBJ1-5,TRBV28,TGTGCCAGCAGTTTATACAGTCTCCCCAGTCAGCCCCAGCATTTT,CASSLYSLPSQPQHF
many,TRBD1,TRBJ1-2,TRBV20-1,TGCAGTGCTAGAGATTTTGGGACAGGGGGCTCAGGTGCTTATGGCTACACCTTC,CSARDFGTGGSGAYGYTF
many,-,TRBJ2-5,TRBV12-3/TRBV12-4,TGTGCCAGCAGTAACCGGGCCCAACAAGAGACCCAGTACTTC,CASSNRAQQETQYF
many,TRBD2,TRBJ2-1,TRBV20-1,TGCAGTGCTAGAGTGGCTAGCGGGCCTTACAATGAGCAGTTCTTC,CSARVASGPYNEQFF
many,TRBD1,TRBJ2-7,TRBV5-5,TGTGCCAGCAGCCCCACAGGGGACCCCCTATCCTACGAGCAGTACTTC,CASSPTGDPLSYEQYF
-,-,TRBJ1-2,TRBV27,TGTGCCAGCAGTTTATCCCAGGTATATGGCTGCACCTTC,CASSLSQVYGCTF
many,-,TRBJ1-3,TRBV7-9,TGTGCCAGGGACGGAAGCTCTGGAAACACCATATATTTT,CARDGSSGNTIYF
few,-,TRBJ2-7,TRBV5-1,TGCGCCAGCAGCACCGACAACCGCGTTCTAGCGTCGAGCTCCTACGAGCAGTACTTC,CASSTDNRVLASSSYEQYF
many,-,TRBJ1-1,TRBV12-3/TRBV12-4,TGTGCCAGCAGTTTAGAGGCGAACACTGAAGCTTTCTTT,CASSLEANTEAFF
many,-,TRBJ1-5,TRBV7-2,TGTGCCAGCAGCTTGACAGGTCGAATTGGCCAGCCCCAGCATTTT,CASSLTGRIGQPQHF
many,-,TRBJ1-2,TRBV9,TGTGCCAGCTTTGAGCGGTACTCAAGAAAGACCTATGGCTACACCTTC,CASFERYSRKTYGYTF
many,TRBD1,TRBJ2-1,TRBV9,TGTGCCAGCAGCCCCCGGGACAGGGGGCGGCTCAATGAGCAGTTCTTC,CASSPRDRGRLNEQFF
many,-,TRBJ1-1,TRBV6-4,TGTGCCAGCAGTGTAGGGGGAGGCACTGAAGCTTTCTTT,CASSVGGGTEAFF
few,TRBD2,TRBJ2-3,TRBV11-3,TGTGCCAGCAGGAAGGCTAGCGGGTACACAGATACGCAGTATTTT,CASRKASGYTDTQYF
many,-,TRBJ1-1,TRBV28,TGTGCCAGCACCTCGGACGGACAAGGGCCTGCGAGGGTTTGGGGTAACACTGAAGCTTTCTTT,CASTSDGQGPARVWGNTEAFF
many,TRBD1,TRBJ1-4,TRBV7-6,TGTGCCAGCAGCTTAAGTCGAGGGACAGGGGTTTTGGAAAAACTGTTTTTT,CASSLSRGTGVLEKLFF
few,-,TRBJ1-1,TRBV4-1,TGCGCCAGCAGCCAAGGAGGCTTGTTCACTGAAGCTTTCTTT,CASSQGGLFTEAFF
once,-,TRBJ1-3,TRBV28,TGTGCCAGAAGTCCCCAGCCTCTCTCTGGAAACACCATATATTTT,CARSPQPLSGNTIYF
many,TRBD2,TRBJ2-5,TRBV29-1,TGCAGCGCCGGGACTAGCCGAGAGACCCAGTACTTC,CSAGTSRETQYF
many,TRBD2,TRBJ2-3,TRBV7-9,TGTGCCAGCAGAAGAGCGGGAGATTCAGATACGCAGTATTTT,CASRRAGDSDTQYF
many,-,TRBJ1-2,TRBV5-4,TGTGCCAGCAGCTCCCGACAGGATTCACGCTATGGCTACACCTTC,CASSSRQDSRYGYTF
few,-,TRBJ1-2,TRBV10-1,TGCGCCAGCAGTGACATGATAAGATCGCGAAAGACCTATGGCTACACCTTC,CASSDMIRSRKTYGYTF
-,-,TRBJ1-2,TRBV2,TGTGCCAGCAGTGACAAGCGTTACCGATGGAAGACCTATGGCTACACCTTC,CASSDKRYRWKTYGYTF
many,-,TRBJ2-3,TRBV20-1,TGCAGTGCTTCCCCGACAGCAGATACGCAGTATTTT,CSASPTADTQYF
many,-,TRBJ2-7,TRBV5-5,TGTGCCAGCAACTATAGGGGGGAGAACTACGAGCAGTACTTC,CASNYRGENYEQYF
many,-,TRBJ1-5,TRBV5-5,TGTGCCAGCAGCCCTGAATGGGGGAGCAATCAGCCCCAGCATTTT,CASSPEWGSNQPQHF
-,TRBD2,TRBJ2-5,TRBV3-1,TGTGCCAGCAGCCAATTTAGAGCGGGAGGGCGAGAGACCCAGTACTTC,CASSQFRAGGRETQYF
many,-,TRBJ1-2,TRBV20-1,TGCAGTGCTTCAACGGGGCTGTTTCGAAAGACCTATGGCTACACCTTC,CSASTGLFRKTYGYTF
many,-,TRBJ2-7,TRBV5-4,TGTGCCAGCAGCTTCGGAGGGGCGGGCCGCTACGAGCAGTACTTC,CASSFGGAGRYEQYF
many,-,TRBJ2-6,TRBV11-2,TGTGCCAGCAGCGCCGGTTGGCAGACATACTCTGGGGCCAACGTCCTGACTTTC,CASSAGWQTYSGANVLTF
many,-,TRBJ1-2,TRBV11-2,TGTGCCAGCACCTCCGATAAGGGACGATCTAACTATGGCTACACCTTC,CASTSDKGRSNYGYTF
many,-,TRBJ1-6,TRBV28,TGTGCCAGCACCACAGACCTAGCCAATTCACCCCTCCACTTT,CASTTDLANSPLHF
-,-,TRBJ2-5,TRBV7-9,TGTGCCAGCAGCATTGCGGGGACGGAGACCCAGTACTTC,CASSIAGTETQYF
-,-,TRBJ1-2,TRBV7-2,TGTGTCAGCAGCTATACGGGGACCTATGGCTACACCTTC,CVSSYTGTYGYTF
few,-,TRBJ1-2,TRBV3-2,TGTGCCAGCAGCCAAGGGACCCTCTCCACCTTC,CASSQGTLSTF
many,TRBD1,TRBJ1-3,TRBV10-3,TGTGCCATCGGGGGGACAGCCTCTGGAAACACCATATATTTT,CAIGGTASGNTIYF
many,-,TRBJ2-5,TRBV11-2,TGTGCCAGCAGCTTAGAGGGGGCCCAAGAGACCCAGTACTTC,CASSLEGAQETQYF
many,-,TRBJ2-2,TRBV27,TGTGCCAGCAGTTTGGGGGTAAGGGGAGCGAACACCGGGGAGCTGTTTTTT,CASSLGVRGANTGELFF
-,TRBD1,TRBJ1-2,TRBV5-4,TGTGCCAGCAGCTACTGGGACAGGGACCACTCCAGCTATGGCTACACCTTC,CASSYWDRDHSSYGYTF
many,-,TRBJ2-7,TRBV5-1,TGCGCCAGCAGCAAATCAGGGGCCGAGCAGTACTTC,CASSKSGAEQYF
-,-,TRBJ2-7,TRBV7-6,TGTGCCAGCAGCTTAGCGGTTAGGTACGAGCAGTACTTC,CASSLAVRYEQYF
many,TRBD1,TRBJ2-7,TRBV7-9,TGTGCCAGCAGCCATCCCTCGCACAGGGGAGACGAGCAGTACTTC,CASSHPSHRGDEQYF
-,-,TRBJ1-2,TRBV12-2,TGTGCAAGTCGCGAGACCAGGACTCCACGAAAGACCTATGGCCACACCTTC,CASRETRTPRKTYGHTF
many,TRBD1,TRBJ1-1,TRBV9,TGTGCCAGCAGGACGGGACAGCACAAGGGGAACACTGAAGCTTTCTTT,CASRTGQHKGNTEAFF
-,-,TRBJ1-2,TRBV27,TGTGCCAGCAGTTGGGTTCGTCCTGGCCGAAAGACCTATGGCTACACCTTC,CASSWVRPGRKTYGYTF
many,-,TRBJ2-5,TRBV20-1,TGCAGTGCTAGGACAGGGGAGGGCCAACTAGCGAGTGAGACCCAGTACTTC,CSARTGEGQLASETQYF
many,TRBD1,TRBJ2-2,TRBV11-2,TGTGCCAGCAGCGAGAGAGGGGGCGAGAACACCGGGGAGCTGTTTTTT,CASSERGGENTGELFF
many,-,TRBJ2-7,TRBV11-2,TGTGCCAGCAGCTTCGGACAGGGAGGGACCTACGAGCAGTACTTC,CASSFGQGGTYEQYF